This TCR beta chain was documented in a study of T cells in Graves' hyperthyroidism and ophthalmopathy. Whole-study results and caveats: Blood also carried most thyroid clonotypes expanded above 0.001.

Trimming took off 3 bases at V and 0 bases at J, with 8 bases between the two ends. The CDR3 loop spans 13 amino acids. The germline V gene encodes CDR1 DFQATT and CDR2 SNEGSKA (reference sequence). What was amplified from RNA transcripts were TCR beta CDR3 regions. First-round RT-PCR of the TCR CDR3 relied on the HTBI primer set. TCRdb processed the multiplex PCR reads anew with MiXCR; each CDR3 protein has one entry. The table records 380,000 or so distinct CDR3 sequences, approximately 14% of them present only once. In its sample, this clonotype was seen many times. Its antigen is undetermined. The sequence was obtained from a woman younger than 45 with Graves' hyperthyroidism. The sequencing input was blood. The chain couples TRBV20-1 to TRBJ1-1, with D unclear. CDR3 nucleotide sequence: TGCAGTGCTAGTTTAAATATGAACACTGAAGCTTTCTTT. It yields the protein CSASLNMNTEAFF.